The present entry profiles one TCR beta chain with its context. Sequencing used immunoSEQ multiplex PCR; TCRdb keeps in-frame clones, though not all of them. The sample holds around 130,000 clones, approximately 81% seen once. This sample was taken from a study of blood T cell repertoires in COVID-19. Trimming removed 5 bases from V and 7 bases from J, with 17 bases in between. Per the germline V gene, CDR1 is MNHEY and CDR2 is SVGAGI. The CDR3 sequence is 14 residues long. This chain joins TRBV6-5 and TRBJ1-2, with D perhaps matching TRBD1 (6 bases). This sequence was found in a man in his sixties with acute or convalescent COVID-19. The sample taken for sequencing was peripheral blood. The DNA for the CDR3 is TGTGCCAGCAGTATCGGACAGCAAATCGGTGGCTACACCTTC. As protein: CASSIGQQIGGYTF.